Shown below are 5 T cell receptor beta chains from a single sample sequenced in a study of blood T cell repertoires in COVID-19. Sequencing was performed with immunoSEQ multiplex PCR; in TCRdb, only in-frame clones are kept and a portion is missing. The data show hundreds of thousands of clones, around 90% seen once. Sample: peripheral blood. The receptors come from a man younger than 35 with active or convalescent COVID-19.

The table lists this clone with a count of one. The chain joins TRBV28 to TRBJ2-3; TRBD2 aligns across 14 bases. J gave up 3 bases and V 3 bases, and 5 bases lay outside the gene matches. The CDR3 runs to 17 residues. CDR1 MDHEN and CDR2 SYDVKM come from the germline V gene. CDR3 amino acids: CASSFPGLAGGTDTQYF. CDR3 bases: TGTGCCAGCAGTTTCCCCGGACTAGCGGGAGGTACAGATACGCAGTATTTT.

This clone appeared a single time. The CDR3 coding sequence is TGTGCCAGCAGCCTTGGATTTGTGGTAGGAGGTTTGGAGACCCAGTACTTC. Protein: CASSLGFVVGGLETQYF. This sequence joins TRBV5-6 and TRBJ2-5, with D possibly matching TRBD2 (5 bases). The germline CDR1 and CDR2 sequences are SGHDT and YYEEEE. The CDR3 totals 17 residues. Trimming removed 4 bases from V and 5 bases from J, with 24 bases in between.

The V gene is TRBV28, the J gene TRBJ2-2; D remains ambiguous. This CDR3 has 15 amino acids. With 7 bases removed from V and 0 bases from J, the gap between germline ends came to 12 bases. Germline V gene lookup returns CDR1 MDHEN and CDR2 SYDVKM. The CDR3 loop is CASTTAAANTGELFF. The CDR3, as DNA: TGTGCCAGCACCACAGCCGCAGCGAACACCGGGGAGCTGTTTTTT. The full variable domain, with the rest looked up from reference TRBV28 and TRBJ2-2, is DVKVTQSSRYLVKRTGEKVFLECVQDMDHENMFWYRQDPGLGLRLIYFSYDVKMKEKGDIPEGYSVSREKKERFSLILESASTNQTSMYLCASTTAAANTGELFFGEGSRLTVL.

The V call is TRBV9, the J call TRBJ1-6; D uncertain. The germline V gene encodes CDR1 SGDLS and CDR2 YYNGEE. Between the trimmed V and J ends, which lost 4 bases and 10 bases, there was a span of 12 bases. This CDR3 region has 13 residues. CDR3 protein: CASSPSGNSPLHF. The CDR3 region has the DNA TGTGCCAGCAGCCCCTCGGGGAACTCACCCCTCCACTTT.

This clone was detected only once. The genes are TRBV13 and TRBJ1-1; D gene ambiguous. Between the trimmed V and J ends, which lost 0 bases and 0 bases, there was a span of 5 bases. This CDR3 has 14 residues. Germline CDR1 is PRHDT and CDR2 is FYEKMQ (reference sequence). CDR3 residues: CASSLGQMNTEAFF. CDR3 DNA sequence: TGTGCCAGCAGCTTAGGACAGATGAACACTGAAGCTTTCTTT.